This T cell receptor beta chain was found in a study of blood T cell repertoires in COVID-19. The CDR3 is 16 amino acids. J gave up 2 bases and V 3 bases, and 8 bases lay outside the gene matches. The germline CDR1 and CDR2 sequences are WSHSY and SAAADI. Per the original data handling: Reference gene primer amplification gave nucleated cell count estimates. Assay used: immunoSEQ multiplex PCR; TCRdb lists only in-frame clones, some missing. V, J and clone size reflect that table, while D and trimming were determined from the DNA. The sample carries tens of thousands of clones, roughly 86% recorded once.

The rearrangement links TRBV10-2 to TRBJ1-2; 8 bases are shared with TRBD1. The TCR was taken from a man aged 65 to 79 with acute or convalescent COVID-19. The sample was peripheral blood. CDR3 sequence: CASSDPVGTGNYGYTF. CDR3 DNA: TGCGCCAGCAGTGACCCCGTCGGGACAGGAAACTATGGCTACACCTTC.